These 17 T cell receptor beta chains share one sample of origin, sequenced in a study of T cell changes during pregnancy in multiple sclerosis. TCRdb's table, derived via immunoSEQ multiplex PCR, lists solely in-frame clones and lacks some. This sample has about 62,000 clones, with nearly 90% found just once. The sequenced sample was peripheral blood, obtained in the first trimester of pregnancy. Every receptor here comes from a female donor with multiple sclerosis, enrolled in a pregnancy study.

The chain joins TRBV6-4 to TRBJ1-2; D gene unclear. The CDR3 is made up of 14 amino acids. CDR1 is MRHNA and CDR2 is SNTAGT in the germline V gene. V lost 8 bases, J lost 13 bases, and 26 bases lay in between. CDR3 sequence: CASGRRLPLWLRTF. For the CDR3, the DNA is TGTGCCAGCGGCCGGAGATTACCCTTATGGCTACGCACCTTC.

This chain links TRBV5-4 with TRBJ2-1; possible D gene TRBD2, 5 bases. Between the trimmed V and J ends, which lost 4 bases and 3 bases, there was a span of 14 bases. Germline loops: CDR1 SGHNT, CDR2 YYREEE (reference sequence). The CDR3 consists of 15 residues. In DNA, the CDR3 is TGTGCCAGCAGCCCTTTCGCGGGTCTCTACAATGAGCAGTTCTTC. Translation: CASSPFAGLYNEQFF.

V is TRBV6-1 and J is TRBJ2-3; 11 bases map to TRBD2. Germline CDR1 and CDR2: MNHNS and SASEGT. This CDR3 has 16 residues. Trimming cost V 4 bases and J 6 bases; bases outside gene matches: 9. The CDR3 sequence is CASSAKLPSGRDTQYF. The CDR3 bases are TGTGCCAGCAGTGCAAAACTCCCTAGCGGGAGGGATACGCAGTATTTT.

The V gene is TRBV7-2, the J gene TRBJ2-3; the D is unclear. The CDR3 is 14 residues long. V lost 1 base to trimming and J lost 2 bases, with 7 bases between them. Germline V gene data show CDR1 as SGHTA and CDR2 as FQGNSA. The CDR3 nucleotides read TGTGCCAGCAGCTTAGACTACCTCACAGATACGCAGTATTTT. Protein sequence: CASSLDYLTDTQYF.

This sequence joins TRBV2 and TRBJ2-7; maybe TRBD1 (5 bases). Trimming left V 2 bases short and J 6 bases short, with 11 bases between. The CDR3 sequence is 13 residues long. CDR1 and CDR2 from the germline V gene are SNHLY and FYNNEI. CDR3 bases: TGTGCCAGCAGTGAATCTCCTGGGGCCGAGCAGTACTTC. This codes for CASSESPGAEQYF.

CDR3: CASSLLRGFNEKLFF. CDR3 sequence (DNA): TGTGCCAGCAGTTTATTAAGGGGGTTTAATGAAAAACTGTTTTTT. The chain combines TRBV27 with TRBJ1-4, with D possibly TRBD1 on 6 matching bases. Germline V gene lookup returns CDR1 MNHEY and CDR2 SMNVEV (reference sequence). V was trimmed by 1 base and J by 4 bases, leaving 10 bases between them. The CDR3 length is 15 residues.

The CDR3 coding sequence is TGCGCCAGCAACCTCGCTCCCGGGTGGAGGGTTAATGGCTACACCTTC. Translation: CASNLAPGWRVNGYTF. The chain recombines TRBV5-1 with TRBJ1-2; no definite D call. Germline CDR1 and CDR2: SGHRS and YFSETQ. There are 16 residues in the CDR3. Trimming stripped 6 bases from V and 6 bases from J, with 24 bases between. Filled out from reference TRBV5-1 and TRBJ1-2, the complete variable domain reads KAGVTQTPRYLIKTRGQQVTLSCSPISGHRSVSWYQQTPGQGLQFLFEYFSETQRNKGNFPGRFSGRQFSNSRSEMNVSTLELGDSALYLCASNLAPGWRVNGYTFGSGTRLTVV.

This CDR3 reads CASSLPQGFGNQPQHF. The CDR3 DNA follows: TGTGCCAGCAGCTTACCCCAGGGTTTTGGGAATCAGCCCCAGCATTTT. This chain links TRBV7-2 with TRBJ1-5; tentative D call: TRBD1 (5 bases). Germline lookup yields CDR1 SGHTA and CDR2 FQGNSA. CDR3 size: 16 residues. V gave up 2 bases and J gave up 4 bases, with 15 bases separating them.

The chain couples TRBV19 to TRBJ1-1, with D uncertain. From germline, CDR1 is LNHDA and CDR2 SQIVND (reference sequence). V gave up 10 bases and J gave up 4 bases, with 19 bases separating them. The CDR3 runs to 14 residues. This chain's CDR3 is CATKESEAVTEAFF. In DNA, the CDR3 is TGTGCCACCAAGGAATCGGAGGCGGTCACTGAAGCTTTCTTT.

The rearrangement uses TRBV7-9 and TRBJ1-3, with 9 bases aligning to TRBD1. J lost 5 bases, V lost 1 base, and 6 bases had no gene match. The CDR3 has 16 residues. Germline V CDR1 and CDR2: SEHNR, FQNEAQ (reference sequence). As DNA, the CDR3 is TGTGCCAGCAGCTTAGATTTCACAGGGGGCCGAAACACCATATATTTT. It is translated as CASSLDFTGGRNTIYF.

The chain has TRBV7-9 and TRBJ1-2; 11 bases line up with TRBD1. CDR1 and CDR2 (germline): SEHNR, FQNEAQ (reference sequence). The trim removed 2 bases at V and 8 bases at J, leaving 13 bases unmatched. This CDR3 has 17 amino acids. The CDR3 is CASSLSDRGPLGGGYTF. CDR3 nucleotide sequence: TGTGCCAGCAGCTTATCGGACAGGGGGCCCCTAGGCGGCGGCTACACCTTC.

J is TRBJ1-2 and V is TRBV19, with no clear D. This CDR3 is 15 amino acids long. V shed 3 bases and J shed 5 bases, with 16 bases lying between them. Germline values: CDR1 LNHDA, CDR2 SQIVND (reference sequence). The CDR3, as DNA: TGTGCCAGTAGTATGAATGACCAAATCGGGTATGGCTACACCTTC. Translating it yields CASSMNDQIGYGYTF.

The chain recombines TRBV2 with TRBJ1-2; D is possibly TRBD1 (6 bases). V lost 10 bases and J 2 bases, leaving 17 bases between the germline ends. The CDR3 spans 14 residues. The germline CDR1 and CDR2 sequences are SNHLY and FYNNEI. The CDR3 loop is CATSPGTLNYGYTF. The CDR3 DNA reads as TGTGCCACCTCACCCGGGACACTGAACTATGGCTACACCTTC.

V and J are TRBV5-1 and TRBJ2-3; 10 nucleotides agree with TRBD2. Germline V gene lookup returns CDR1 SGHRS and CDR2 YFSETQ. The CDR3 runs to 16 residues. J was trimmed by 4 bases and V by 1 base; bases with no gene match: 6. The CDR3 bases are TGCGCCAGCAGCTTGCCGCTAGCGGGGGCGTCAGATACGCAGTATTTT. Residues: CASSLPLAGASDTQYF.

The CDR3 nucleotides read TGTGCCTGGACCGGACAGGGGGCACGCTCACCCCTCCACTTT. Residues: CAWTGQGARSPLHF. The rearrangement joins TRBV30 to TRBJ1-6, with TRBD1 matching over 11 bases. This CDR3 spans 14 amino acids. V was pared by 4 bases and J by 10 bases, with 6 bases of the junction left unmatched. Looked up from germline, CDR1 is GTSNPN and CDR2 is SVGIG (reference sequence).

The chain employs TRBV5-1 and TRBJ1-3; D is possibly TRBD1 (6 bases). The CDR3 totals 15 residues. Trimming shortened V by 0 bases and J by 0 bases, and 7 bases separated the two germline ends. Germline loops: CDR1 SGHRS, CDR2 YFSETQ. CDR3 nucleotides: TGCGCCAGCAGCTTGGGGACAGCCTCTGGAAACACCATATATTTT. It codes for CASSLGTASGNTIYF.

CDR3 amino acids: CAVFRDRGPPTNTGELFF. The DNA of the CDR3 is TGTGCTGTATTCCGGGACAGGGGACCTCCTACGAACACCGGGGAGCTGTTTTTT. The V call is TRBV30, the J call TRBJ2-2; 10 bases match TRBD1. CDR1 is GTSNPN, CDR2 SVGIG, per germline (reference sequence). This CDR3 contains 18 residues.